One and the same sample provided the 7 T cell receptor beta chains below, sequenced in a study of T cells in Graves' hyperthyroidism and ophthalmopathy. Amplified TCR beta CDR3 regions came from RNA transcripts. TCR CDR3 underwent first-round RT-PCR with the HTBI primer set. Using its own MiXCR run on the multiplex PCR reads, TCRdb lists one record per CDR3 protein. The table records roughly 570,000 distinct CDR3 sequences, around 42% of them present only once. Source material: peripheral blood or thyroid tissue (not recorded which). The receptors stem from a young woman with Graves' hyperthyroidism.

The CDR3 spells CASSWTGGWGKNTGELFF. CDR3 sequence (DNA): TGTGCCAGCAGCTGGACAGGGGGATGGGGAAAAAACACCGGGGAGCTGTTTTTT. This chain joins TRBV7-2 and TRBJ2-2, with 10 bases identical to TRBD1. CDR1 and CDR2 (germline): SGHTA, FQGNSA. V lost 4 bases to trimming and J lost 2 bases; unmatched junction nucleotides: 10. CDR3 length: 18 residues.

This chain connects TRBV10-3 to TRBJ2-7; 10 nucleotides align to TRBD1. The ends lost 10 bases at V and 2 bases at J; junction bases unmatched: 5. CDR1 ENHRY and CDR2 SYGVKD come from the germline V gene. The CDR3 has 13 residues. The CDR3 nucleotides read TGTGCCAACGGGACAGGGGATCCCTACGAGCAGTACTTC. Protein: CANGTGDPYEQYF.

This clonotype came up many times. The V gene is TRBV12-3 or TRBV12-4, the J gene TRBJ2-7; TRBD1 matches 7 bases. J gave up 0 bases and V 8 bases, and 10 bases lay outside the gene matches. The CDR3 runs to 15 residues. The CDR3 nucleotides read TGTGCCAGCTCTTCCTCGACAGGGATCTCCTACGAGCAGTACTTC. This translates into CASSSSTGISYEQYF.

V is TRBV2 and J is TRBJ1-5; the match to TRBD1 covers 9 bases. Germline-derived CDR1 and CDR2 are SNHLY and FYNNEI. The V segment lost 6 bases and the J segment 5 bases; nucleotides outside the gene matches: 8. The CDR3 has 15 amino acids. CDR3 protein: CASSTGQGGDQPQHF. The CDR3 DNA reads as TGTGCCAGCAGCACGGGACAGGGAGGCGATCAGCCCCAGCATTTT.

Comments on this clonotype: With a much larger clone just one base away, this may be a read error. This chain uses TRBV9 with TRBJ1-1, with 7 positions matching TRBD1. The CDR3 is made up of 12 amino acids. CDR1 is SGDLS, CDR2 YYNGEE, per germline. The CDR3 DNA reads TGTGCCTGCAGCTTGAAGGGGGCAGAAGCTTTCTTT. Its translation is CACSLKGAEAFF. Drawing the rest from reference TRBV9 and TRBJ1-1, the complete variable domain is DSGVTQTPKHLITATGQRVTLRCSPRSGDLSVYWYQQSLDQGLQFLIQYYNGEERAKGNILERFSAQQFPDLHSELNLSSLELGDSALYFCACSLKGAEAFFGQGTRLTVV.

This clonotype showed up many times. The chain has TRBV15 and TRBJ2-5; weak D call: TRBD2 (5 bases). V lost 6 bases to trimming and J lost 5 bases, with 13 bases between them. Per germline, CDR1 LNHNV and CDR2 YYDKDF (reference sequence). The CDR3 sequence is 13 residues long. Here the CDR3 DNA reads TGTGCCACCAGTGGCGTCGGGGAGGAGACCCAGTACTTC. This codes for CATSGVGEETQYF.

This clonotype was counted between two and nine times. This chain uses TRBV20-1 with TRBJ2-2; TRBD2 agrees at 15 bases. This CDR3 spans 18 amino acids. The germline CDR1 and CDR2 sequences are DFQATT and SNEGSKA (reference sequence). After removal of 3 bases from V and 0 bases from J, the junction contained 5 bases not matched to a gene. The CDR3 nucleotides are TGCAGTGCTAGGGGGGGACTAGCGGGAGGCACGAACACCGGGGAGCTGTTTTTT. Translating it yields CSARGGLAGGTNTGELFF.